This T cell receptor (beta chain) is drawn from a study of T cells in Graves' hyperthyroidism and ophthalmopathy. From RNA transcripts, TCR beta CDR3 regions were amplified. A first-round RT-PCR of the TCR CDR3 used the HTBI primer set. TCRdb fed the multiplex PCR reads into MiXCR, producing one record per CDR3 protein. This sample has over 650,000 distinct CDR3 sequences; 40% to 55% occur once, and the top ten carry about 7%. In the case of this clonotype: Its specificity is unknown.

The study, taken as a whole, reports: Within blood appeared most thyroid clonotypes that had expanded above 0.001. Ophthalmopathy was separated from stable hyperthyroidism by a 13 V-J model.

The V segment lost 5 bases and the J segment 10 bases; nucleotides outside the gene matches: 15. The CDR3 sequence is 17 residues long. This clonotype originated in an adult man with Graves' disease, either hyperthyroidism or ophthalmopathy (not recorded which). Sequenced material: peripheral blood or thyroid tissue (not recorded which). The V and J genes are TRBV7-1 and TRBJ1-6; TRBD1 aligns across 9 bases. TRBV7-1 is sorted into the ORF group, with uncertain function. CDR3 amino acids: CASSPQGLQGAGSPLHF. CDR3 in DNA: TGTGCCAGCAGCCCTCAGGGCCTACAGGGGGCTGGATCACCCCTCCACTTT.